This TCR beta chain was captured in a study of blood T cell repertoires in COVID-19. For the study at large: PBMCs, B-cell-depleted T cells, or T cells provided the cDNA or gDNA that made up the material.

Trimming removed 1 base at V and 4 bases at J, with 14 bases between. CDR1 and CDR2 (germline): LGHDT, YNNKEL (reference sequence). CDR3 size: 17 residues. Original handling: Using reference gene primer amplification, nucleated cell counts were estimated. Clones were read by immunoSEQ multiplex PCR, and TCRdb kept only the in-frame ones, dropping some. The V and J calls and clone size were taken over from that table, and D and trimming were inferred from the DNA. Of 300,000 to 450,000 clones in the sample, 87% were seen once. The sequencing sample was made of PBMCs or T cells enriched from blood (not recorded which). This receptor was obtained from a young man who had recovered from COVID-19. The chain joins TRBV3-1 (or the pseudogene TRBV3-2) to TRBJ1-6; a possible D gene is TRBD1 (5 bases). CDR3 sequence: CASSQGTGDLYNSPLHF. DNA for the CDR3: TGTGCCAGCAGCCAAGGTACCGGGGACTTATATAATTCACCCCTCCACTTT.